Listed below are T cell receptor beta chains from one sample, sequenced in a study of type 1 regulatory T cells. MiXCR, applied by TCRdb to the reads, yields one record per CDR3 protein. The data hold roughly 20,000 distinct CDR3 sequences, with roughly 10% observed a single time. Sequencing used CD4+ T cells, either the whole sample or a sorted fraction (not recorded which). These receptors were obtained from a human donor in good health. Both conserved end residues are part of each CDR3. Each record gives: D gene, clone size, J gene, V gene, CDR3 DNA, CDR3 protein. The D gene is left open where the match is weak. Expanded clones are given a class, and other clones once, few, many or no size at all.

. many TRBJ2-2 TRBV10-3 TGTGCCATCAGCCTGGCCGTCGGGGAGCTGTTTTTT CAISLAVGELFF
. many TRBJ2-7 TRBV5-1 TGCGCCAGCAGCTTGGGGGGACTGGGGGAGCAGTACTTC CASSLGGLGEQYF
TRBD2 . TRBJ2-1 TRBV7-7 TGTGCTAGCAGCCCTGGACTAGCGGGAGTAGATGAGCAGTTCTTC CASSPGLAGVDEQFF
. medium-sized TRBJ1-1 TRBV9 TGTGCCAGCAGCGTAGTGGCAGACAACACTGAAGCTTTCTTT CASSVVADNTEAFF
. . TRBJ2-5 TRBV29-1 TGCAGCGTGGCCCGAAGGTCGGGGGAGACCCAGTACTTC CSVARRSGETQYF
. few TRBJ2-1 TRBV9 TGTGCCAGCAACTATGGCGGTAACTCCTACAATGAGCAGTTCTTC CASNYGGNSYNEQFF
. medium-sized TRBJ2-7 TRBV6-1 TGTGCCAGCAGTGAATTCCCCCCAGGGGCCCCCTACGAGCAGTACTTC CASSEFPPGAPYEQYF
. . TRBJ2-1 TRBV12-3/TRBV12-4 TGTGTCAGCAGTGCCCCCGTTGCAGGGCTGGGGTACAATGAGCAGTTCTTC CVSSAPVAGLGYNEQFF
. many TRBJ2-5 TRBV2 TGTGCCAGCAGTGAACGGAGCGGGTCCCCAAAGTACTTC CASSERSGSPKYF
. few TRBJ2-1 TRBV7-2 TGTGCCAGCAGCTTAGCGCTAAAAGGGCTAGTCTATGAGCAGTTCTTC CASSLALKGLVYEQFF
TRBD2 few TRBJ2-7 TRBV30 TGTGCCTGGAGTGTGGGGACTAGCGGGAGTTGGGACGAGCAGTACTTC CAWSVGTSGSWDEQYF
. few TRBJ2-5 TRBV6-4 TGTGCCAGCAGTGGAACGGGAACAGCCCAAGAGACCCAGTACTTC CASSGTGTAQETQYF
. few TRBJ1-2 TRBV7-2 TGTGCCAGCAGCTTAGAGGGCAGTAGAGGCTACACCTTC CASSLEGSRGYTF
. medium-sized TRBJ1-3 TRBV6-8 TGTGCCAGCGCTGGATTGAGGAACACCATATATTTT CASAGLRNTIYF
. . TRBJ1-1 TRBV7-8 TGTGCCAGCAGCCCCGCAGGGTCCCTTGAAGCTTTCTTT CASSPAGSLEAFF
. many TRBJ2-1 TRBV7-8 TGTGCCAGCAGCTTAGTGAGGGTGTACAATGAGCAGTTCTTC CASSLVRVYNEQFF
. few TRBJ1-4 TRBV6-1 TGTGCCAGCATTCGTAACTCAAATGAAAAACTGTTTTTT CASIRNSNEKLFF
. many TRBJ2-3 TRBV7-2 TGTGCCAGCAAATGGAGGACTCAGGACACAGATACGCAGTATTTT CASKWRTQDTDTQYF
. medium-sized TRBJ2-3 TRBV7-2 TGTGCCAGCAGCCAAACGACTAGCACAGATACGCAGTATTTT CASSQTTSTDTQYF
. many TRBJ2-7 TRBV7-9 TGTGCCAGCAGCCTGGACTTGAACTCCTACGAGCAGTACTTC CASSLDLNSYEQYF